One and the same sample provided the 29 T cell receptor beta chains below, sequenced in a study of identical twins. TCRdb called the 5' RACE reads again in MiXCR, with one record for every CDR3 protein. The data hold about 810,000 distinct CDR3 sequences, with 9% to 15% observed a single time. These data also featured in a second study, about yellow fever vaccine responses in identical twins.

The specimen sequenced was PBMCs. These receptors all stem from a woman aged 18-29 years in good health.

This clonotype has just a few counts. The V and J genes are TRBV10-1 and TRBJ2-3; 8 nucleotides agree with TRBD2. The CDR3 sequence is 13 residues long. In germline, CDR1 is WNHNN, CDR2 SYGVQD (reference sequence). The V and J ends lost 1 base and 12 bases, in that order; junction bases with no gene match: 6. This chain's CDR3 is CASSEWLAGPQYF. The DNA of the CDR3 is TGCGCCAGCAGTGAGTGGCTAGCGGGCCCTCAGTATTTT.

This clonotype occurred many times. Germline is not matched at one junction end, which may reflect a read error. The CDR3 nucleotides read TGTGCCACCAGCAGAGAAAAGACTGAATTT. Translating it yields CATSREKTEF. The gene calls are TRBV15 and TRBJ2-3; D not certain. The CDR3 spans 10 residues. From germline, CDR1 is LNHNV and CDR2 YYDKDF (reference sequence).

V and J are TRBV4-1 and TRBJ2-1; TRBD2 might be the D (6 bases). With 1 base removed from V and 5 bases from J, the gap between germline ends came to 12 bases. The germline CDR1 and CDR2 sequences are MGHRA and YSYEKL. The length of the CDR3 is 15 residues. The DNA of the CDR3 is TGCGCCAGCAGCCAAGTAGGGACGGGGGACAATGAGCAGTTCTTC. The encoded protein is CASSQVGTGDNEQFF.

A few counts support this clonotype. The chain uses TRBV20-1 and TRBJ1-5, with TRBD1 matching 7 bases. J was trimmed by 6 bases and V by 6 bases; bases with no gene match: 5. The length of the CDR3 is 12 residues. Germline lookup yields CDR1 DFQATT and CDR2 SNEGSKA (reference sequence). The CDR3 sequence: CSAQGEGQPQHF. The DNA of the CDR3 is TGCAGTGCGCAGGGGGAGGGTCAGCCCCAGCATTTT.

The J gene is TRBJ2-1, the V gene TRBV11-3; D assignment may be TRBD1 or TRBD2 (6 bases each). Per germline, CDR1 SGHNT and CDR2 YENEEA. V was clipped by 5 bases and J by 8 bases, with 19 bases between them. CDR3 size: 15 residues. Written as DNA, the CDR3 is TGTGCCAGCAGCCCCGGGCGGGATGGGGGCGATGAGCAGTTCTTC. It encodes CASSPGRDGGDEQFF.

With regard to this clonotype: A much bigger clone sits one base away, suggesting this may be a read error. The chain links TRBV28 to TRBJ2-2; D is unresolved. V shed 3 bases and J shed 3 bases, with 5 bases lying between them. The CDR3 runs to 13 residues. Germline assignment: CDR1 MDHEN and CDR2 SYDVKM. CDR3 nucleotide sequence: TGTGCCAGCAGTTTTGCGGACACCGGGGAGCTGTTTTTT. It codes for CASSFADTGELFF.

At least ten counts were recorded for this clonotype. This CDR3 is CASSPSGGAGETQYF. The CDR3 coding sequence is TGTGCCAGCAGCCCTAGCGGGGGGGCCGGGGAGACCCAGTACTTC. The chain recombines TRBV3-1 with TRBJ2-5; 12 nucleotides align to TRBD2. The CDR3 runs 15 residues. J lost 5 bases, V lost 4 bases, and 5 bases had no gene match. Germline V lookup: CDR1 LGHDT, CDR2 YNNKEL (reference sequence).

The table lists this clonotype with many counts. This rearrangement joins TRBV12-3 or TRBV12-4 to TRBJ1-1; D gene ambiguous. The CDR3 has 12 amino acids. V was pared by 3 bases and J by 5 bases, with 7 bases between. The CDR3 protein is CASSFWGTEAFF. The CDR3 region has the DNA TGTGCCAGCAGTTTCTGGGGAACTGAAGCTTTCTTT.

This clonotype has a handful of counts. The chain has TRBV11-2 and TRBJ2-7; 8 bases match TRBD2. V gave up 1 base and J gave up 11 bases; unmatched junction bases: 4. The CDR3 is 12 amino acids. Germline V CDR1 and CDR2: SGHAT, FQNNGV. The CDR3 DNA reads TGTGCCAGCAGCTTAGGAGGGCGGGAGGAGTACTTC. This gives the protein CASSLGGREEYF. Full variable domain (outside the CDR3, taken from reference TRBV11-2 and TRBJ2-7): EAGVAQSPRYKIIEKRQSVAFWCNPISGHATLYWYQQILGQGPKLLIQFQNNGVVDDSQLPKDRFSAERLKGVDSTLKIQPAKLEDSAVYLCASSLGGREEYFGPGTRLTVT.

The rearrangement links TRBV11-2 to TRBJ2-1; D remains ambiguous. The CDR3 loop spans 14 amino acids. From germline, CDR1 is SGHAT and CDR2 FQNNGV. V lost 8 bases, J lost 5 bases, and 16 bases lay in between. CDR3 bases: TGTGCCAGCTATGGGCCCACTAAGAACAATGAGCAGTTCTTC. Amino acid sequence: CASYGPTKNNEQFF.

This clonotype was counted between two and nine times. CDR3 sequence reads: CASSLSIAGASTDTQYF. The DNA of the CDR3 is TGTGCCAGCAGCTTATCCATAGCGGGGGCGAGCACAGATACGCAGTATTTT. This chain uses TRBV13 with TRBJ2-3, with 9 bases aligning to TRBD2. This CDR3 is built from 17 residues. Trimming at V came to 2 bases and at J to 0 bases, leaving 6 bases not matched to a gene. The germline V gene has CDR1 PRHDT and CDR2 FYEKMQ (reference sequence).

This clonotype occurred many times. The V and J genes are TRBV2 and TRBJ2-1; 11 positions agree with TRBD2. CDR3 length: 19 amino acids. The germline gives CDR1 SNHLY, CDR2 FYNNEI. V gave up 6 bases and J gave up 0 bases; unmatched junction bases: 13. The CDR3 coding sequence is TGTGCCAGCAGGAGAGTTGGGCTAGCGGGAGGTCGCTCCTACAATGAGCAGTTCTTC. It specifies CASRRVGLAGGRSYNEQFF.

This clonotype has a handful of counts. The rearrangement links TRBV12-3 or TRBV12-4 to TRBJ1-1, with 7 positions matching TRBD1. V lost 6 bases and J lost 12; bases outside the gene matches: 7. CDR3 length equals 11 residues. Here the CDR3 DNA reads TGTGCCAGCAGCTACGACAGGGTGCCTTTCTTT. Protein: CASSYDRVPFF.

This clonotype was seen only a few times. V is TRBV18 and J is TRBJ2-1, with 7 bases lining up with TRBD1. CDR3 length: 13 residues. J gave up 8 bases and V 6 bases, and 7 bases lay outside the gene matches. The germline V gene encodes CDR1 KGHSH and CDR2 LQKENI. DNA for the CDR3: TGTGCCAGCTCCGGGACAGCAAGGGATGAGCAGTTCTTC. It translates to CASSGTARDEQFF.

This clonotype was counted only a few times. The gene calls are TRBV9 and TRBJ1-2; 8 nucleotides match TRBD1. Germline V gives CDR1 SGDLS, CDR2 YYNGEE. The CDR3 runs to 15 residues. V lost 1 base to trimming and J lost 4 bases; unmatched junction nucleotides: 6. This CDR3 reads CASSVSYRGGYGYTF. The CDR3, as DNA: TGTGCCAGCAGCGTATCATACAGGGGGGGCTATGGCTACACCTTC.

The V and J genes are TRBV20-1 and TRBJ2-2; D possibly corresponds to TRBD2 (6 bases). Trimming cost V 4 bases and J 5 bases, with 14 bases left between them. The CDR3 contains 14 residues. Germline CDR1 and CDR2: DFQATT and SNEGSKA (reference sequence). The DNA of the CDR3 is TGCAGTGCTATGGCGGGGATCGGGACCGGGGAGCTGTTTTTT. Amino acid sequence: CSAMAGIGTGELFF.

This clonotype was recorded a few times. V gene TRBV7-9 combines with J gene TRBJ2-1; TRBD1 might be the D (5 bases). Trimming took off 3 bases at V and 3 bases at J, with 9 bases between the two ends. There are 14 residues in the CDR3. CDR1 and CDR2 (germline): SEHNR, FQNEAQ (reference sequence). CDR3 sequence (DNA): TGTGCCAGCAGCTTTGGGGCAGACTACAATGAGCAGTTCTTC. Amino acids: CASSFGADYNEQFF.

Only a few counts were recorded for this clonotype. The J gene is TRBJ2-7, the V gene TRBV4-1; 8 nucleotides match TRBD2. Germline assignment: CDR1 MGHRA and CDR2 YSYEKL. The CDR3 runs to 16 residues. J gave up 0 bases and V 3 bases, and 7 bases lay outside the gene matches. CDR3 residues: CASSHPTSGISYEQYF. The CDR3 nucleotides read TGCGCCAGCAGCCATCCTACTAGCGGAATCTCCTACGAGCAGTACTTC.

V is TRBV25-1 and J is TRBJ2-7; no clear D. The V and J ends lost 3 bases and 3 bases respectively, with 6 bases between them. Germline V gives CDR1 MGHDK, CDR2 SYGVNS. The CDR3 length is 12 residues. CDR3 amino acids: CASSDDLYEQYF. For the CDR3, the DNA is TGTGCCAGCAGTGACGACCTCTACGAGCAGTACTTC.

In this sample, this clonotype turned up a few times. The chain recombines TRBV5-1 with TRBJ2-2; D is undetermined. This CDR3 is built from 15 residues. Germline CDR1 and CDR2: SGHRS and YFSETQ. Trimming left V 3 bases short and J 0 bases short, with 9 bases between. Here the CDR3 reads CASSSTRANTGELFF. CDR3 coding DNA: TGCGCCAGCAGCTCGACACGCGCGAACACCGGGGAGCTGTTTTTT.

Many counts were recorded for this clonotype. V and J are TRBV4-1 and TRBJ2-5; the match to TRBD1 covers 7 bases. The CDR3 spans 14 residues. Germline values: CDR1 MGHRA, CDR2 YSYEKL. V was clipped by 2 bases and J by 2 bases; unmatched bases: 2. This CDR3 is CASSQWGQQETQYF. Written as DNA, the CDR3 is TGCGCCAGCAGCCAATGGGGACAGCAAGAGACCCAGTACTTC.

The chain recombines TRBV5-1 with TRBJ2-7; 10 bases agree with TRBD1. The CDR3 is 13 amino acids. Germline V gene sequence: CDR1 SGHRS, CDR2 YFSETQ. Trimming cost V 4 bases and J 12 bases; bases outside gene matches: 10. CDR3 region: CASSPGTGEWWYF. In DNA, the CDR3 is TGCGCCAGCAGCCCGGGGACAGGGGAGTGGTGGTACTTC.

This clonotype was picked up a small number of times. V usage is TRBV12-3 or TRBV12-4 and J usage is TRBJ2-7; 8 positions match TRBD2. Trimming took 5 bases from V and 1 from J; bases not matched to a gene: 4. The CDR3 has 14 residues. This CDR3 reads CASSRGGSSYEQYF. The CDR3 DNA sequence: TGTGCCAGCAGTCGGGGGGGATCTTCCTACGAGCAGTACTTC.

The table lists this clonotype with a few counts. The rearrangement joins TRBV24-1 to TRBJ2-2; 7 positions match TRBD2. Trimming removed 4 bases from V and 7 bases from J; junction bases left unmatched: 8. The germline V gene has CDR1 KGHDR and CDR2 SFDVKD. The CDR3 loop spans 15 amino acids. The CDR3 is CATSDQHVAGGELFF. Written as DNA, the CDR3 is TGTGCCACCAGTGACCAACACGTAGCGGGCGGGGAGCTGTTTTTT.

This clonotype was counted only a few times. The J gene is TRBJ2-2, the V gene TRBV3-1; D unresolved. The CDR3 is made up of 14 amino acids. The germline V gene encodes CDR1 LGHDT and CDR2 YNNKEL (reference sequence). V lost 4 bases, J lost 5 bases, and 11 bases lay in between. In DNA, the CDR3 is TGTGCCAGCAGCCTAGGGTTAATGACCGGGGAGCTGTTTTTT. Translated: CASSLGLMTGELFF.

In this sample, this clonotype turned up a few times. The chain is built from TRBV7-7 and TRBJ2-2; D is perhaps TRBD2 (5 bases). The ends were cut back, 5 bases at V and 5 bases at J, with 9 bases in the middle. CDR3 size: 13 residues. Germline V CDR1 and CDR2: SSHAT, FNYEAQ (reference sequence). The CDR3 nucleotides read TGTGCCAGCAGCCCCGGGGAAACCGGGGAGCTGTTTTTT. The encoded protein is CASSPGETGELFF.

The chain is built from TRBV23-1 and TRBJ1-5, with D unresolved. TRBV23-1 is designated an ORF whose function remains uncertain. The V end was cut by 0 bases, the J end by 3 bases, with 9 bases between. The CDR3 has 15 residues. CDR3 DNA: TGCGCCAGCAGTCAATCTGAACTGCCCAATCAGCCCCAGCATTTT. Its protein product is CASSQSELPNQPQHF.

This clonotype has a handful of counts. The rearrangement joins TRBV27 to TRBJ2-7; D is perhaps TRBD1 (6 bases). Germline values: CDR1 MNHEY, CDR2 SMNVEV (reference sequence). V lost 3 bases to trimming and J lost 4 bases, with 16 bases between them. The CDR3 is 15 amino acids. Here the CDR3 reads CASSFVGGAWYEQYF. The CDR3 DNA reads TGTGCCAGCAGTTTCGTAGGGGGAGCCTGGTACGAGCAGTACTTC.

The V gene is TRBV5-1, the J gene TRBJ1-2, with no clear D. CDR1 SGHRS and CDR2 YFSETQ come from the germline V gene. The CDR3 is 13 residues long. V was shortened by 3 bases and J by 4 bases, with 10 bases between the two germline ends. This CDR3 reads CASSSDGTYGYTF. The CDR3 DNA reads TGCGCCAGCAGCTCGGACGGAACCTATGGCTACACCTTC.